Listed here are 14 T cell receptor beta chains from one sample, sequenced in a study of T-cell memory formation after mild COVID-19. TCRdb re-derived calls from the 5' RACE reads in MiXCR, one entry per CDR3 protein. The sample yields roughly 130,000 distinct CDR3 sequences, approximately 16% seen once. The specimen sequenced was PBMCs or a T cell subset sorted from them (not recorded which). These receptors were collected from an adult woman who had mild COVID-19 (a few samples of this study predate the infection). Cell type and time point are not known.

The genes are TRBV12-3 or TRBV12-4 and TRBJ1-5; D possibly corresponds to TRBD1 (5 bases). V lost 4 bases and J lost 7, with 14 bases in between. The CDR3 is made up of 14 amino acids. The CDR3 sequence: CASSWRQGGQPQHF. The CDR3 DNA is TGTGCCAGCAGTTGGCGGCAGGGAGGCCAGCCCCAGCATTTT.

V usage is TRBV18 and J usage is TRBJ1-5; the D gene is possibly TRBD1 (6 bases). CDR3 length: 16 amino acids. Germline lookup yields CDR1 KGHSH and CDR2 LQKENI. V was clipped by 1 base and J by 0 bases, with 10 bases between them. In DNA, the CDR3 is TGTGCCAGCTCACCACAGACAGGAGATAGCAATCAGCCCCAGCATTTT. Amino acid sequence: CASSPQTGDSNQPQHF.

The chain links TRBV25-1 to TRBJ2-1; D is uncertain. V was pared by 6 bases and J by 0 bases, with 12 bases between. From germline, CDR1 is MGHDK and CDR2 SYGVNS. The CDR3 runs 15 residues. CDR3 sequence: CASRTRKSSYNEQFF. CDR3 DNA: TGTGCCAGCAGAACACGGAAGAGCTCCTACAATGAGCAGTTCTTC.

This clonotype has at least ten counts. CDR3 sequence: CASRSSTQKTQYF. CDR3 bases: TGTGCCAGCAGATCCTCGACTCAGAAGACCCAGTACTTC. V and J are TRBV12-3 or TRBV12-4 and TRBJ2-5; D unclear. There are 13 residues in the CDR3. The V end was cut by 6 bases, the J end by 6 bases, with 14 bases between.

The table lists this clonotype with a few counts. This chain connects TRBV5-5 to TRBJ1-2; possibly TRBD1 for D (5 bases). V was clipped by 4 bases and J by 6 bases, with 19 bases between them. The CDR3 spans 15 residues. In germline, CDR1 is SGHKS, CDR2 YYEKEE (reference sequence). In DNA form, the CDR3 reads TGTGCCAGCAGCGCCTGGGGGGGTGAAGGAAATGGCTACACCTTC. It specifies CASSAWGGEGNGYTF.

V gene TRBV12-3 or TRBV12-4 combines with J gene TRBJ2-1, with TRBD2 matching 11 bases. Trimming removed 3 bases from V and 12 bases from J; junction bases left unmatched: 7. This CDR3 comprises 14 residues. The CDR3 region has the DNA TGTGCCAGCAGTTTCGGACTAGCGGGTCGGGCGCAGTTCTTC. Encoded protein: CASSFGLAGRAQFF.

This chain connects TRBV19 to TRBJ2-3; D might be TRBD2 (5 bases). The germline V and J ends were trimmed by 4 bases and 7 bases, with 18 bases remaining between them. This CDR3 has 15 residues. Looked up from germline, CDR1 is LNHDA and CDR2 is SQIVND (reference sequence). The CDR3 protein is CASSKAGGPVYTQYF. The CDR3 DNA sequence: TGTGCCAGTAGTAAGGCGGGTGGGCCTGTATATACGCAGTATTTT.

The chain links TRBV5-1 to TRBJ2-1; 7 bases match TRBD1. The CDR3 totals 12 residues. The V segment lost 3 bases and the J segment 12 bases; nucleotides outside the gene matches: 6. CDR1 and CDR2 (germline): SGHRS, YFSETQ. CDR3 region: CASSYDRAGQFF. DNA for the CDR3: TGCGCCAGCAGCTATGACAGGGCCGGGCAGTTCTTC.

A few counts support this clonotype. V usage is TRBV5-1 and J usage is TRBJ2-7; TRBD1 aligns across 10 bases. The CDR3 is 15 residues long. Looked up from germline, CDR1 is SGHRS and CDR2 is YFSETQ. The V segment lost 3 bases and the J segment 3 bases; nucleotides outside the gene matches: 6. Here the CDR3 reads CASSSAGTGVYEQYF. The CDR3 DNA sequence: TGCGCCAGCAGCTCCGCCGGGACAGGGGTCTACGAGCAGTACTTC.

This clonotype showed up just a few times. The gene calls are TRBV5-1 and TRBJ2-1; D is undetermined. The germline V gene encodes CDR1 SGHRS and CDR2 YFSETQ. The CDR3 has 15 amino acids. The ends were cut back, 0 bases at V and 5 bases at J, with 12 bases in the middle. The CDR3 sequence: CASSLAISGNNEQFF. CDR3 DNA: TGCGCCAGCAGCTTGGCCATTTCGGGCAACAATGAGCAGTTCTTC.

This clonotype was recorded a few times. The chain links TRBV7-2 to TRBJ1-1, with TRBD1 matching over 10 bases. V shed 5 bases, J shed 10 bases, and the junction held 7 bases outside the gene matches. Germline CDR1 reads SGHTA; CDR2 reads FQGNSA. The length of the CDR3 is 13 residues. The CDR3 loop is CASSPTGGWRAFF. The CDR3 DNA sequence: TGTGCCAGCAGCCCGACAGGGGGCTGGAGAGCTTTCTTT.

V is TRBV4-1 and J is TRBJ2-7; no definite D call. This CDR3 region has 18 residues. Germline V gives CDR1 MGHRA, CDR2 YSYEKL. V dropped 0 bases and J dropped 1 base, with 19 bases sitting between them. CDR3 loop: CASSQDLTSLEWSYEQYF. The CDR3 coding sequence is TGCGCCAGCAGCCAAGATTTAACTTCCCTCGAGTGGTCCTACGAGCAGTACTTC.

This clonotype was observed a few times. The chain links TRBV9 to TRBJ2-1; D is unclear. The V gene lost 5 bases and the J gene lost 15 bases, with 18 bases spanning the gap. Germline values: CDR1 SGDLS, CDR2 YYNGEE. The CDR3 runs 12 residues. Here the CDR3 DNA reads TGTGCCAGCAGAAATAGTCTCGGGCATCCGTTCTTC. Residues: CASRNSLGHPFF.

Only a few counts were recorded for this clonotype. J is TRBJ2-3 and V is TRBV5-1; either TRBD1 or TRBD2 may fit D (6 bases each). Germline V lookup: CDR1 SGHRS, CDR2 YFSETQ. This CDR3 has 14 residues. The ends were cut back, 0 bases at V and 4 bases at J, with 9 bases in the middle. CDR3 bases: TGCGCCAGCAGCTTGGAGGGGGGAGCAGATACGCAGTATTTT. It codes for CASSLEGGADTQYF.